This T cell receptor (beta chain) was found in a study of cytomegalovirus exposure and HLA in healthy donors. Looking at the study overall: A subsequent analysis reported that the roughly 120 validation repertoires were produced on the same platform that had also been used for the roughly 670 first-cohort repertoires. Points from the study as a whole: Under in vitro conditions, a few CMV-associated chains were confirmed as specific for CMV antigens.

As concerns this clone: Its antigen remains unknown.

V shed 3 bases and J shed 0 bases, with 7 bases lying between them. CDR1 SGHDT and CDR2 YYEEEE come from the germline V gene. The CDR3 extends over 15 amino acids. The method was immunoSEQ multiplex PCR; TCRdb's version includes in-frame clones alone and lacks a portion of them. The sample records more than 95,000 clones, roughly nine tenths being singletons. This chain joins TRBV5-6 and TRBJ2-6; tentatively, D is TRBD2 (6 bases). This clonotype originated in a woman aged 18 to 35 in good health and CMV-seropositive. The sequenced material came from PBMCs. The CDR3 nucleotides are TGTGCCAGCAGCTGGGGACTCTCTGGGGCCAACGTCCTGACTTTC. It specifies CASSWGLSGANVLTF. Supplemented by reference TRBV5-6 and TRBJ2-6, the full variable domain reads DAGVTQSPTHLIKTRGQQVTLRCSPKSGHDTVSWYQQALGQGPQFIFQYYEEEERQRGNFPDRFSGHQFPNYSSELNVNALLLGDSALYLCASSWGLSGANVLTFGAGSRLTVL.